This note documents a single TCR beta chain sequence. Sequencing used immunoSEQ multiplex PCR; TCRdb keeps in-frame clones, though not all of them. The table includes fewer than 400,000 clones, approximately 87% detected once. This entry is derived from a study of blood T cell repertoires in COVID-19. The sequence was obtained from a young woman with COVID-19, enrolled during active disease. Sequencing input: peripheral blood.

CDR3 sequence (DNA): TGTGCCAGCAGCCATGGGGAGGGGGGAGGAAATTCACCCCTCCACTTT. It yields the protein CASSHGEGGGNSPLHF. V gene TRBV4-2 combines with J gene TRBJ1-6; the D gene is possibly TRBD1 (6 bases). CDR1 and CDR2 from the germline V gene are LGHNA and YNFKEQ. Between the trimmed V and J ends, which lost 3 bases and 7 bases, there was a span of 16 bases. There are 16 residues in the CDR3.